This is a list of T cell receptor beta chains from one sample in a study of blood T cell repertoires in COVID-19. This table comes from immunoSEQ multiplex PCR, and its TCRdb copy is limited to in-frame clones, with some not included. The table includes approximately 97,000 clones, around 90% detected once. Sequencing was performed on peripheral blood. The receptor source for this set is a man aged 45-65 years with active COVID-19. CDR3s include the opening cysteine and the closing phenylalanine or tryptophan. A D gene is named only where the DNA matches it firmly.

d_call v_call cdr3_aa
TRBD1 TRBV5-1 CASSRDSRSQETQYF
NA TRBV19 CASSLSGGPDTQYF
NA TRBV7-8 CASRTSRREGVNSPLHF
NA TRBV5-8 CASSWEAWSGNQPQHF
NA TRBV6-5 CASTGGGLGDEQYF
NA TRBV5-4 CASTPVGGSYEQYF
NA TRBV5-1 CASSSLPSGQAEAFF
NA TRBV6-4 CASSAVPRYF
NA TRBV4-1 CASSQEGYLSGTQYF
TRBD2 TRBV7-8 CASSLSGNGGAVEQFF
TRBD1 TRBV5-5 CASSWGQSNQPQHF
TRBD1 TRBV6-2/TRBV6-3 CASSQDRDRGDTEAFF
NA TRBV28 CASSPQAQGGEAFF
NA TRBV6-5 CASLRWIGANEKLFF
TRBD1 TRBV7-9 CASSSDRATDTQYF
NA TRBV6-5 CASTIGETQYF
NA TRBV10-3 CAIAWASNTEAFF
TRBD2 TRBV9 CASSPRASGGMYQETQYF
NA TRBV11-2 CASSLGSGQLSGNTIYF
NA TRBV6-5 CPRKAPTQYF